Described below is a single T cell receptor beta chain sequence and its context. The data were taken from a study of blood T cells in healthy people across ages. The CDR3 spans 11 residues. The germline gives CDR1 DFQATT, CDR2 SNEGSKA (reference sequence). V lost 6 bases and J 4 bases, leaving 7 bases between the germline ends. Then a second PCR, running roughly 7 to 11 cycles, was carried out with a sample-barcoded 5' primer and a J-beta primer mix. In TCRdb, the 5' RACE reads were re-called with MiXCR into one record per CDR3 protein. The table has 750,000 to 950,000 distinct CDR3 sequences, roughly 25% seen once. This same sample was also taken into another study, of T cells of mothers and their children.

The rearrangement joins TRBV20-1 to TRBJ2-1; D call uncertain. The receptor's source is a boy under 18 in good health. Input material: blood. The CDR3 region is CSAGPYNEQFF. CDR3 nucleotide sequence: TGCAGTGCCGGACCGTACAATGAGCAGTTCTTC.